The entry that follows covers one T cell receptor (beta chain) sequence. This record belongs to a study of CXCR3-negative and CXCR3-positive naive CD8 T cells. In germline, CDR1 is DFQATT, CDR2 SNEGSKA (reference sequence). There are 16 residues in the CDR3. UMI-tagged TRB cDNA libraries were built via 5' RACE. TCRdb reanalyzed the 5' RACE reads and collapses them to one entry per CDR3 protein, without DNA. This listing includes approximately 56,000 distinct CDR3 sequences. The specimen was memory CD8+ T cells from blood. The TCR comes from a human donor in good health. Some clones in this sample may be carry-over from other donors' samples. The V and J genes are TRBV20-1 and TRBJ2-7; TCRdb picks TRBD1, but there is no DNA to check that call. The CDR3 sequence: CSARDGGQGEFYEQYF.